The TCR beta chain under discussion was sequenced for a study of Graves' ophthalmopathy and Graves' hyperthyroidism (dated by TCRdb to 2016 to 2019). For the study in its entirety: Peripheral blood was collected before any treatment was given, at the time of initial diagnosis. The study used signatures of the TCR beta repertoire to tell Graves' ophthalmopathy apart from Graves' hyperthyroidism and to predict which patients would progress to ophthalmopathy. In total, over 130 blood samples were TCR-sequenced: 40 to 45 ophthalmopathy, about 75 hyperthyroidism and approximately 17 hyperthyroidism-to-ophthalmopathy patients. A discovery set of 95 to 100 patients (43 ophthalmopathy, 55 to 60 stable hyperthyroidism) was enrolled to explore V-J signatures distinguishing ophthalmopathy from hyperthyroidism. An independent validation cohort was composed of fewer than 20 hyperthyroidism patients and some 16 patients who later progressed from hyperthyroidism to ophthalmopathy. In roughly 6 hyperthyroidism patients, T-cell repertoires of thyroid tissue and blood were compared. Following sampling, methimazole starting at 30 mg daily was administered to hyperthyroidism patients, and high-dose intravenous methylprednisolone was administered to ophthalmopathy patients.

For repertoire sequencing, TCR beta CDR3 regions were amplified from RNA transcripts. A first-round RT-PCR used HTBI primers with the Qiagen OneStep RT-PCR kit, followed by a second-round multiplex PCR, size selection and purification. Libraries were sequenced paired-end with 100 bp reads on an Illumina HiSeq2000. Under the source paper's analysis protocol: SOAPnuke was used to process the reads, removing any read that contained adapters or uncalled bases, had a mean Phred below 15, or lacked an exact match to the constant primer or identifier. COPE v1.2.5 was used to merge high-quality paired reads. Each unique nucleotide sequence was treated as a clonotype, and MiTCR v1.1 was used to align the clonotypes to the IMGT TRB V, D and J references. The analysis was limited to V-J combinations with a frequency above 0.0001, which together covered approximately 99% of the repertoires. For each V-J combination, a TCR clonal expansion and chaos score was defined as the ratio of F50 clonal expansion to chaos observed in the TCRdist matrix. Features were reduced by Welch's t-statistics and random forest to around 13 V-J combinations, which fed a naive Bayes classifier. Thyroid-blood repertoire similarity was quantified with the Morisita-Horn index. TCRdb trimmed the raw reads at Q25, called clones with MiXCR and kept productive beta chains. Under each unique CDR3 protein, matching rows form one entry showing the most common genes and DNA. The V and J calls here are based on TCRdb, not the publication. The sample table contains tens of thousands of distinct CDR3 sequences; only one count was recorded for more than 45% of them. The ten biggest clones cover around 20% of the sample.

The ophthalmopathy patients had moderately to severely active disease, with a Clinical Activity Score of 3 or higher, a NOSPECS grade of 4 or higher, and a disease duration of less than 3 months. Anyone with other autoimmune diseases, uncontrolled infections, pregnancy or lactation was excluded from the study. Clinical symptoms, serum thyroxine, TRAb, thyroid ultrasound and orbital computed tomography were used for diagnosis. Ficoll-Paque density gradient centrifugation was used to isolate PBMCs from 8 to 10 ml of fresh peripheral blood. Trizol reagent was used to extract the total RNA, and its quality was then checked on an Agilent 2100 Bioanalyzer. As concerns this clonotype: No antigen is known for it. Qualities for individual bases were not recorded, and no much larger clone is one base off.

The germline V gene (reference sequence) sets CDR1 to DFQATT and CDR2 to SNEGSKA. The trim is 4 bases for V and 5 bases for J, with a gap of 5 bases between the germline ends. The CDR3, from cysteine to phenylalanine, totals 11 residues. Only the CDR3 portion is preserved as DNA: 33 bases, with reading frame beginning at the first base. What the authors observed across the whole study: No statistical method was used to set the sample size in advance, and the investigators knew which group each participant was assigned to. Most expanded thyroid clonotypes with a frequency above 0.001 also appeared in blood, which suggests that blood repertoires may reflect the immune response in the thyroid. In cross-validation, the 13-signature model distinguished ophthalmopathy from stable hyperthyroidism with 85% to 90% sensitivity and about 84% specificity, and in the test set the corresponding values were about 80% and 75%. In validation, the model predicted ophthalmopathy progression with 55% to 71% sensitivity and approximately 72% specificity; roughly 11 predicted patients were CT-confirmed with GO in a median of around 6 months.

The TCR comes from an adult man with Graves' ophthalmopathy. This chain is built from TRBV20-1 and TRBJ1-4; no confident D gene assignment can be made. The sequenced sample was peripheral blood. Here the CDR3 is given as CSANFNEKLFF. DNA sequence: TGCAGTGCTAATTTCAATGAAAAACTGTTTTTT.